Below, 23 T cell receptor beta chains from the same sample are listed, as sequenced in a study of T cell repertoires in cytomegalovirus infection. From the reads, TCRdb called clonotypes with MiXCR, one entry per CDR3 protein. The table lists approximately 100,000 distinct CDR3 sequences, approximately 45% of them singletons, with 65% to 75% in the top ten. No antigen is known for these receptors. This material consisted of CD8+ T cells from cultured PBMCs, taken from culture after CMV antigen stimulation. Receptors originate from a human donor in good health (CMV status not recorded). Some clones in this sample may be carry-over from other donors' samples.

This clonotype came up a few times. The chain joins TRBV7-6 to TRBJ2-1; no clear D. This CDR3 has 16 residues. Trimming removed 1 base from V and 0 bases from J, with 10 bases in between. Germline CDR1 reads SGHVS; CDR2 reads FNYEAQ. CDR3 sequence: CASSLDVGFSYNEQFF. The CDR3 DNA sequence: TGTGCCAGCAGCTTAGATGTGGGATTCTCCTACAATGAGCAGTTCTTC.

At least ten counts were recorded for this clonotype. This chain joins TRBV20-1 and TRBJ1-1; the D is unclear. This CDR3 has 14 amino acids. The V gene lost 6 bases and the J gene lost 2 bases, with 16 bases spanning the gap. The germline V gene encodes CDR1 DFQATT and CDR2 SNEGSKA (reference sequence). CDR3 sequence reads: CSAGRQDGNTEAFF. The CDR3 DNA is TGCAGTGCCGGTAGACAAGACGGAAACACTGAAGCTTTCTTT.

This clonotype was seen ten or more times. V and J are TRBV4-1 and TRBJ1-5; D is perhaps TRBD1 (6 bases). V was trimmed by 3 bases and J by 6 bases, leaving 15 bases between them. Germline CDR1 is MGHRA and CDR2 is YSYEKL. The length of the CDR3 is 15 residues. This CDR3 reads CASSHLQGTVQPQHF. In DNA, the CDR3 is TGCGCCAGCAGCCACCTACAGGGCACCGTTCAGCCCCAGCATTTT.

The CDR3 protein is CASSAGLFTSTDTQYF. The CDR3 nucleotides read TGTGCCAGCAGCGCCGGACTATTCACTAGCACAGATACGCAGTATTTT. The chain couples TRBV7-3 to TRBJ2-3, with D perhaps TRBD2 (6 bases). The CDR3 contains 16 residues. V was trimmed by 5 bases and J by 0 bases, leaving 15 bases between them. Germline values: CDR1 SGHTA, CDR2 FQGTGA.

V is TRBV27 and J is TRBJ2-7; D may be TRBD1 or TRBD2 (5 bases each). The CDR3 contains 14 residues. Per germline, CDR1 MNHEY and CDR2 SMNVEV (reference sequence). Trimming pared 4 bases from V and 6 bases from J, leaving 16 bases between. The CDR3 sequence is CASSSPGKGTEQYF. CDR3 nucleotides: TGTGCCAGCAGTTCGCCGGGAAAAGGGACCGAGCAGTACTTC.

The chain links TRBV19 to TRBJ2-1; D uncertain. Germline assignment: CDR1 LNHDA and CDR2 SQIVND (reference sequence). V shed 5 bases and J shed 0 bases, with 14 bases lying between them. The CDR3 spans 16 residues. For the CDR3, the DNA is TGTGCCAGTAGTGCCCCTAGGTCACACTCCTACAATGAGCAGTTCTTC. This sequence encodes CASSAPRSHSYNEQFF.

The chain recombines TRBV7-3 with TRBJ2-2; 13 bases align to TRBD2. The J segment lost 2 bases and the V segment lost 5 bases, leaving 8 bases of the junction unmatched. The CDR3 loop spans 18 amino acids. CDR1 SGHTA and CDR2 FQGTGA come from the germline V gene. The CDR3 loop reads CASSTDGLAGANTGELFF. The CDR3 DNA follows: TGTGCCAGCAGCACCGACGGACTAGCGGGGGCTAACACCGGGGAGCTGTTTTTT.

The rearrangement uses TRBV7-9 and TRBJ2-1; D ambiguous. Germline CDR1 reads SEHNR; CDR2 reads FQNEAQ (reference sequence). The CDR3 runs 15 residues. Trimming took 5 bases from V and 7 from J, leaving 18 bases between them. In nucleotides, the CDR3 is TGTGCCAGCAGCCAACGTGTAGCTTTATGGAATGAGCAGTTCTTC. As protein: CASSQRVALWNEQFF.

The chain uses TRBV20-1 and TRBJ2-7; 7 nucleotides line up with TRBD1. J was trimmed by 4 bases and V by 5 bases; bases with no gene match: 8. The CDR3 contains 13 residues. Germline CDR1 is DFQATT and CDR2 is SNEGSKA (reference sequence). The CDR3 DNA sequence: TGCAGTGCTGATACAGGGGAGCGGTACGAGCAGTACTTC. As protein: CSADTGERYEQYF.

This clonotype was found a few times. The chain employs TRBV7-2 and TRBJ2-7; D not certain. This CDR3 has 15 amino acids. Trimming took off 5 bases at V and 0 bases at J, with 14 bases between the two ends. Per germline, CDR1 SGHTA and CDR2 FQGNSA. The CDR3 DNA follows: TGTGCCAGCAGCCCGACACAGATGAGCTCCTACGAGCAGTACTTC. Translation gives CASSPTQMSSYEQYF. The full variable domain, completed using reference TRBV7-2 and TRBJ2-7, is GAGVSQSPSNKVTEKGKDVELRCDPISGHTALYWYRQSLGQGLEFLIYFQGNSAPDKSGLPSDRFSAERTGGSVSTLTIQRTQQEDSAVYLCASSPTQMSSYEQYFGPGTRLTVT.

This clonotype came up once. The junction and the germline gene differ at one end; a read error may be behind it. The chain joins TRBV12-3 or TRBV12-4 to TRBJ2-5, with 8 nucleotides matching TRBD2. The CDR3 contains 16 residues. The CDR3: CASSSPYGGALETRYF. In nucleotides, the CDR3 is TGTGCCAGCAGTTCCCCTTACGGGGGGGCCTTGGAGACCCGGTACTTC.

The CDR3 DNA reads as TGTGCCAGCAGCCCGGGACCACTCTCCTACAATGAGCAGTTCTTC. This sequence encodes CASSPGPLSYNEQFF. This sequence joins TRBV7-9 and TRBJ2-1; D may correspond to TRBD1 or TRBD2 (5 bases each). Germline CDR1 is SEHNR and CDR2 is FQNEAQ (reference sequence). V lost 5 bases to trimming and J lost 0 bases, with 11 bases between them. The CDR3 contains 15 residues.

The chain combines TRBV6-5 with TRBJ1-2; weak D call: TRBD1 (6 bases). This CDR3 is 15 amino acids long. Trimming removed 0 bases at V and 7 bases at J, with 15 bases between. Germline-derived CDR1 and CDR2 are MNHEY and SVGAGI. CDR3 bases: TGTGCCAGCAGTTACTCCCAGACAGGATTAAGTGGCTACACCTTC. It is translated as CASSYSQTGLSGYTF.

The chain is built from TRBV4-1 and TRBJ2-1; D is possibly TRBD2 (7 bases). The CDR3 is made up of 17 amino acids. Trimming took off 0 bases at V and 6 bases at J, with 18 bases between the two ends. Germline assignment: CDR1 MGHRA and CDR2 YSYEKL. CDR3 loop: CASSQEYGSGGANEQFF. The DNA for the CDR3 is TGCGCCAGCAGCCAAGAATATGGGAGTGGGGGGGCCAATGAGCAGTTCTTC.

The chain recombines TRBV5-6 with TRBJ1-1, with D unclear. Germline V lookup: CDR1 SGHDT, CDR2 YYEEEE. This CDR3 comprises 13 residues. V lost 1 base and J lost 8, with 12 bases in between. CDR3 protein: CASSLYPGPEAFF. The CDR3 DNA is TGTGCCAGCAGCTTGTACCCGGGTCCAGAAGCTTTCTTT.

V usage is TRBV6-5 and J usage is TRBJ2-7, with 9 bases aligning to TRBD1. V dropped 6 bases and J dropped 0; count of bases not matched to a gene: 9. CDR1 is MNHEY, CDR2 SVGAGI, per germline. This CDR3 comprises 16 residues. CDR3 amino acids: CASSQTGTGFSYEQYF. CDR3 nucleotide sequence: TGTGCCAGCAGCCAAACCGGGACAGGGTTCTCCTACGAGCAGTACTTC.

This clonotype was counted a few times. J is TRBJ1-4 and V is TRBV6-5; D is ambiguous. The CDR3 spans 16 residues. Trimming left V 5 bases short and J 3 bases short, with 16 bases between. Germline CDR1 reads MNHEY; CDR2 reads SVGAGI. The CDR3 bases are TGTGCCAGCAGTACTTATTCAACTTGGGCTAATGAAAAACTGTTTTTT. Translated, it gives CASSTYSTWANEKLFF.

The CDR3 DNA sequence: TGTGCCAGCAGTACTACAGGGGGCACTGAAGCTTTCTTT. As protein: CASSTTGGTEAFF. The genes are TRBV2 and TRBJ1-1, with 8 bases identical to TRBD1. The CDR3 has 13 amino acids. V was pared by 5 bases and J by 4 bases, with 3 bases of the junction left unmatched. Germline CDR1 SNHLY, CDR2 FYNNEI.

V and J are TRBV7-9 and TRBJ2-3; a weak D match, TRBD2 (6 bases). V lost 8 bases and J lost 2, with 17 bases in between. The CDR3 contains 15 residues. Germline CDR1 and CDR2: SEHNR and FQNEAQ (reference sequence). The DNA of the CDR3 is TGTGCCAGCGAGTCTACTAGCTCGTTCACAGATACGCAGTATTTT. The encoded protein is CASESTSSFTDTQYF.

The rearrangement links TRBV5-6 to TRBJ1-2; D gene uncertain. The CDR3 contains 19 residues. V lost 6 bases, J lost 2 bases, and 29 bases lay in between. Per the germline V gene, CDR1 is SGHDT and CDR2 is YYEEEE. CDR3 nucleotide sequence: TGTGCCAGCACCTACCCCACCGTTGGCAGCCGGTTCCCCAACTATGGCTACACCTTC. The encoded protein is CASTYPTVGSRFPNYGYTF.

This clonotype has more than one count but fewer than ten. The chain recombines TRBV19 with TRBJ2-1; tentatively, D is TRBD1 (6 bases). The V and J ends lost 6 bases and 3 bases respectively, with 9 bases between them. Germline assignment: CDR1 LNHDA and CDR2 SQIVND (reference sequence). The length of the CDR3 is 13 residues. This CDR3 reads CASSHRDYNEQFF. In nucleotides, the CDR3 is TGTGCCAGTAGCCACAGGGACTACAATGAGCAGTTCTTC. The entire variable domain, with the rest obtained from reference TRBV19 and TRBJ2-1, is as follows: DGGITQSPKYLFRKEGQNVTLSCEQNLNHDAMYWYRQDPGQGLRLIYYSQIVNDFQKGDIAEGYSVSREKKESFPLTVTSAQKNPTAFYLCASSHRDYNEQFFGPGTRLTVL.

This clonotype was counted only a few times. J is TRBJ2-1 and V is TRBV5-4; TRBD2 aligns across 11 bases. There are 16 residues in the CDR3. V lost 2 bases to trimming and J lost 15 bases; unmatched junction nucleotides: 16. Germline V gene sequence: CDR1 SGHNT, CDR2 YYREEE (reference sequence). CDR3 nucleotides: TGTGCCAGCAGCTTACTGACTAGCGGGGCCCCGCGCCCCTCGTTCTTC. Translating gives CASSLLTSGAPRPSFF. Together with reference TRBV5-4 and TRBJ2-1, the CDR3 gives the full variable domain: ETGVTQSPTHLIKTRGQQVTLRCSSQSGHNTVSWYQQALGQGPQFIFQYYREEENGRGNFPPRFSGLQFPNYSSELNVNALELDDSALYLCASSLLTSGAPRPSFFGPGTRLTVL.

The chain joins TRBV4-1 to TRBJ2-3; D assignment may be TRBD1 or TRBD2 (5 bases each). V was pared by 1 base and J by 9 bases, with 5 bases between. From germline, CDR1 is MGHRA and CDR2 YSYEKL. The CDR3 extends over 11 amino acids. The CDR3 reads CASSQGGTQYF. The CDR3 nucleotides are TGCGCCAGCAGCCAAGGGGGGACGCAGTATTTT.